Listed here are 24 T cell receptor beta chains from one sample, sequenced in a study of blood T cells in healthy people across ages. Sample-barcoded 5' priming and a J-beta primer mix drove a second PCR of roughly 6 to 12 cycles. TCRdb processed the 5' RACE reads anew with MiXCR; each CDR3 protein has one entry. The sample lists roughly 2 million distinct CDR3 sequences, 49% occurring once. Sequenced input: blood. The receptors come from a woman in her thirties or forties in good health.

This clonotype was detected a few times. The chain employs TRBV7-2 and TRBJ1-5, with a weak D call TRBD1 (6 bases). The CDR3 has 14 residues. Germline V gene lookup returns CDR1 SGHTA and CDR2 FQGNSA. The V gene lost 5 bases and the J gene lost 7 bases, with 15 bases spanning the gap. The CDR3 loop reads CASSQDSPGQPQHF. The CDR3 nucleotides are TGTGCCAGCAGCCAGGACAGTCCTGGACAGCCCCAGCATTTT.

The chain uses TRBV5-1 and TRBJ2-1; D might be TRBD2 (5 bases). Germline V gene data show CDR1 as SGHRS and CDR2 as YFSETQ. The CDR3 spans 17 residues. The V end was cut by 1 base, the J end by 7 bases, with 21 bases between. CDR3 protein: CASSLKGLRNDRNEQFF. CDR3 sequence (DNA): TGCGCCAGCAGCTTGAAAGGACTCCGGAACGATCGGAATGAGCAGTTCTTC.

The gene calls are TRBV11-3 and TRBJ2-1; 8 bases match TRBD2. The CDR3 consists of 18 residues. V gave up 5 bases and J gave up 2 bases; unmatched junction bases: 14. Germline CDR1 and CDR2: SGHNT and YENEEA. CDR3 amino acids: CASSPRLGLAGPYNEQFF. CDR3 nucleotide sequence: TGTGCCAGCAGCCCCCGTCTAGGACTAGCAGGACCCTACAATGAGCAGTTCTTC.

The chain recombines TRBV12-3 or TRBV12-4 with TRBJ2-3; TRBD2 matches 8 bases. The CDR3 contains 17 residues. Germline trimming cut 1 base from V and 4 bases from J; bases unmatched to any gene: 10. In DNA form, the CDR3 reads TGTGCCAGCAGTTTAGTCGTAGCGGGGATGGCTTCAGATACGCAGTATTTT. The encoded protein is CASSLVVAGMASDTQYF.

This clonotype has only a few counts. This chain uses TRBV5-1 with TRBJ2-1; no definite D call. CDR3 length: 16 amino acids. V dropped 2 bases and J dropped 0 bases, with 12 bases sitting between them. Germline CDR1 is SGHRS and CDR2 is YFSETQ. The CDR3 DNA sequence: TGCGCCAGCAGCTTAGCCCCTACGAGCTCCTACAATGAGCAGTTCTTC. It codes for CASSLAPTSSYNEQFF.

The gene calls are TRBV2 and TRBJ1-2; 12 bases match TRBD1. The trim removed 0 bases at V and 8 bases at J, leaving 4 bases unmatched. CDR1 and CDR2 from the germline V gene are SNHLY and FYNNEI. The CDR3 totals 15 residues. For the CDR3, the DNA is TGTGCCAGCAGTGAAGCGGGACAGGGGGCTCAAGGCTACACCTTC. Residues: CASSEAGQGAQGYTF.

J is TRBJ2-1 and V is TRBV6-2 or TRBV6-3, with TRBD2 identical over 9 bases. This CDR3 has 18 amino acids. The V segment lost 0 bases and the J segment 0 bases; nucleotides outside the gene matches: 6. CDR1 is MNHEY, CDR2 SVGEGT, per germline. CDR3 bases: TGTGCCAGCAGTTACTCGGCTAGCGGGGCTAGCTCCTACAATGAGCAGTTCTTC. This encodes CASSYSASGASSYNEQFF.

This clonotype was seen repeatedly, ten times or more. The chain uses TRBV28 and TRBJ2-3; 8 nucleotides agree with TRBD1. The V gene's germline CDR1 is MDHEN and CDR2 SYDVKM. The ends lost 4 bases at V and 3 bases at J; junction bases unmatched: 0. The length of the CDR3 is 13 residues. CDR3 sequence (DNA): TGTGCCAGCAGTTGGACAGGGACAGATACGCAGTATTTT. Protein: CASSWTGTDTQYF.

This clonotype was observed at least ten times. The J gene is TRBJ2-7, the V gene TRBV28; the D gene is possibly TRBD1 (5 bases). This CDR3 contains 12 residues. V lost 5 bases to trimming and J lost 2 bases, with 7 bases between them. Germline assignment: CDR1 MDHEN and CDR2 SYDVKM. CDR3 loop: CASSDSPYEQYF. The CDR3 region has the DNA TGTGCCAGCAGTGACAGTCCCTACGAGCAGTACTTC.

This clonotype appeared a few times. V gene TRBV6-2 or TRBV6-3 combines with J gene TRBJ2-7; D not resolved. The germline V and J ends were trimmed by 6 bases and 5 bases, with 8 bases remaining between them. The CDR3 loop spans 11 amino acids. Germline values: CDR1 MNHEY, CDR2 SVGEGT. The CDR3 region is CASSSSNEQYF. The CDR3 DNA reads TGTGCCAGCAGCTCGAGCAACGAGCAGTACTTC.

The rearrangement uses TRBV6-5 and TRBJ2-1; D is possibly TRBD1 (5 bases). This CDR3 region has 13 residues. Germline-derived CDR1 and CDR2 are MNHEY and SVGAGI. V was trimmed by 6 bases and J by 13 bases, leaving 19 bases between them. The CDR3 region is CASRKTGKETQFF. CDR3 DNA: TGTGCCAGCAGAAAAACAGGAAAAGAGACCCAGTTCTTC.

This clonotype turned up a few times. The V gene is TRBV6-5, the J gene TRBJ2-7; D ambiguous. The germline V and J ends were trimmed by 7 bases and 0 bases, with 10 bases remaining between them. This CDR3 region has 13 residues. Germline V gives CDR1 MNHEY, CDR2 SVGAGI. CDR3 sequence: CASKVMTSYEQYF. CDR3 bases: TGTGCCAGCAAGGTTATGACCTCCTACGAGCAGTACTTC.

The chain links TRBV12-3 or TRBV12-4 to TRBJ1-4; D not certain. The germline V and J ends were trimmed by 4 bases and 0 bases, with 6 bases remaining between them. The CDR3 is 14 amino acids. DNA of the CDR3: TGTGCCAGCAGTTCAGCCGCAACTAATGAAAAACTGTTTTTT. Amino acid sequence: CASSSAATNEKLFF.

This chain connects TRBV9 to TRBJ2-5; D is possibly TRBD2 (6 bases). This CDR3 has 18 amino acids. Germline CDR1 SGDLS, CDR2 YYNGEE. V dropped 0 bases and J dropped 5 bases, with 23 bases sitting between them. The CDR3 reads CASSVGGRQLGVRETQYF. In nucleotides, the CDR3 is TGTGCCAGCAGCGTAGGAGGGAGGCAACTAGGTGTGCGGGAGACCCAGTACTTC.

The chain employs TRBV5-5 and TRBJ2-7; 9 nucleotides agree with TRBD1. The J call could be wrong; TRBJ2-5 is a better fit for the DNA end. The CDR3 length is 15 residues. Germline V gives CDR1 SGHKS, CDR2 YYEKEE (reference sequence). The CDR3 region has the DNA TGTGCCAGCAGCAATGGGACAGGGAAGTTGGAGACCCAGTACTTC. Its translation is CASSNGTGKLETQYF.

The gene calls are TRBV5-1 and TRBJ2-7; 7 bases are shared with TRBD1. J was trimmed by 3 bases and V by 1 base; bases with no gene match: 16. Germline-derived CDR1 and CDR2 are SGHRS and YFSETQ. The CDR3 has 18 residues. The CDR3: CASSLSRDSRPADYEQYF. CDR3 DNA: TGCGCCAGCAGCTTGTCCCGGGACAGCAGACCTGCGGACTACGAGCAGTACTTC. The full variable domain, its missing parts supplied by reference TRBV5-1 and TRBJ2-7, is KAGVTQTPRYLIKTRGQQVTLSCSPISGHRSVSWYQQTPGQGLQFLFEYFSETQRNKGNFPGRFSGRQFSNSRSEMNVSTLELGDSALYLCASSLSRDSRPADYEQYFGPGTRLTVT.

The rearrangement links TRBV27 to TRBJ2-1, with a weak D call TRBD2 (7 bases). In germline, CDR1 is MNHEY, CDR2 SMNVEV (reference sequence). Trimming cost V 4 bases and J 7 bases, with 17 bases left between them. The CDR3 runs 15 residues. CDR3 loop: CASSSPGAGGNEQFF. Written as DNA, the CDR3 is TGTGCCAGCAGTTCCCCGGGGGCCGGGGGGAATGAGCAGTTCTTC.

The J gene is TRBJ1-2, the V gene TRBV14, with 8 bases aligning to TRBD1. Trimming removed 1 base from V and 6 bases from J; junction bases left unmatched: 7. The CDR3 sequence is 15 residues long. Germline assignment: CDR1 SGHDN and CDR2 FVKESK. This CDR3 reads CASSQGRRTGHGYTF. CDR3 nucleotides: TGTGCCAGCAGCCAAGGTCGGAGGACAGGGCATGGCTACACCTTC.

The chain carries TRBV4-3 and TRBJ2-1; D is ambiguous. From germline, CDR1 is LGHNA and CDR2 YSLEER. Trimming stripped 0 bases from V and 7 bases from J, with 10 bases between. The CDR3 covers 14 residues. The DNA of the CDR3 is TGCGCCAGCAGCCAAGAGCTGGGCCGGAATGAGCAGTTCTTC. Encoded protein: CASSQELGRNEQFF.

V gene TRBV20-1 combines with J gene TRBJ2-7; a weak D match, TRBD1 (5 bases). Per germline, CDR1 DFQATT and CDR2 SNEGSKA (reference sequence). This CDR3 has 14 residues. The germline V and J ends were trimmed by 3 bases and 3 bases, with 15 bases remaining between them. The CDR3 region has the DNA TGCAGTGCTAGGGGCCAGGGCAGCGTCTACGAGCAGTACTTC. This sequence encodes CSARGQGSVYEQYF.

This clonotype has just a few counts. The rearrangement uses TRBV9 and TRBJ2-5; TRBD1 aligns across 9 bases. The CDR3 has 15 residues. Losses at the gene ends were 4 bases for V and 5 bases for J; bases not matched to a gene: 9. The V gene's germline CDR1 is SGDLS and CDR2 YYNGEE. CDR3: CASSPENGQGETQYF. The DNA for the CDR3 is TGTGCCAGCAGCCCTGAAAACGGACAGGGGGAGACCCAGTACTTC.

The sample holds a few counts of this clonotype. The rearrangement joins TRBV14 to TRBJ2-7; TRBD1 agrees at 7 bases. Germline loops: CDR1 SGHDN, CDR2 FVKESK. This CDR3 region has 14 residues. V lost 2 bases, J lost 2 bases, and 3 bases stayed unmatched. The CDR3 coding sequence is TGTGCCAGCAGCCAAATGGGACAGACCTACGAGCAGTACTTC. The encoded protein is CASSQMGQTYEQYF.

Many counts were recorded for this clonotype. The chain employs TRBV29-1 and TRBJ2-3; 7 bases agree with TRBD2. The CDR3 is made up of 15 amino acids. The trim removed 6 bases at V and 6 bases at J, leaving 15 bases unmatched. In germline, CDR1 is SQVTM, CDR2 ANQGSEA. CDR3 region: CSVAPLSGMADTQYF. The CDR3 DNA follows: TGCAGCGTCGCCCCCTTGAGCGGGATGGCTGATACGCAGTATTTT.

The rearrangement links TRBV29-1 to TRBJ2-1; 10 nucleotides align to TRBD2. CDR1 is SQVTM and CDR2 is ANQGSEA in the germline V gene. V shed 3 bases and J 8 bases; nucleotides not matched to a gene: 4. This CDR3 contains 13 residues. The CDR3 loop is CSVDLAGVDEQFF. CDR3 bases: TGCAGCGTTGACCTAGCGGGAGTCGATGAGCAGTTCTTC.